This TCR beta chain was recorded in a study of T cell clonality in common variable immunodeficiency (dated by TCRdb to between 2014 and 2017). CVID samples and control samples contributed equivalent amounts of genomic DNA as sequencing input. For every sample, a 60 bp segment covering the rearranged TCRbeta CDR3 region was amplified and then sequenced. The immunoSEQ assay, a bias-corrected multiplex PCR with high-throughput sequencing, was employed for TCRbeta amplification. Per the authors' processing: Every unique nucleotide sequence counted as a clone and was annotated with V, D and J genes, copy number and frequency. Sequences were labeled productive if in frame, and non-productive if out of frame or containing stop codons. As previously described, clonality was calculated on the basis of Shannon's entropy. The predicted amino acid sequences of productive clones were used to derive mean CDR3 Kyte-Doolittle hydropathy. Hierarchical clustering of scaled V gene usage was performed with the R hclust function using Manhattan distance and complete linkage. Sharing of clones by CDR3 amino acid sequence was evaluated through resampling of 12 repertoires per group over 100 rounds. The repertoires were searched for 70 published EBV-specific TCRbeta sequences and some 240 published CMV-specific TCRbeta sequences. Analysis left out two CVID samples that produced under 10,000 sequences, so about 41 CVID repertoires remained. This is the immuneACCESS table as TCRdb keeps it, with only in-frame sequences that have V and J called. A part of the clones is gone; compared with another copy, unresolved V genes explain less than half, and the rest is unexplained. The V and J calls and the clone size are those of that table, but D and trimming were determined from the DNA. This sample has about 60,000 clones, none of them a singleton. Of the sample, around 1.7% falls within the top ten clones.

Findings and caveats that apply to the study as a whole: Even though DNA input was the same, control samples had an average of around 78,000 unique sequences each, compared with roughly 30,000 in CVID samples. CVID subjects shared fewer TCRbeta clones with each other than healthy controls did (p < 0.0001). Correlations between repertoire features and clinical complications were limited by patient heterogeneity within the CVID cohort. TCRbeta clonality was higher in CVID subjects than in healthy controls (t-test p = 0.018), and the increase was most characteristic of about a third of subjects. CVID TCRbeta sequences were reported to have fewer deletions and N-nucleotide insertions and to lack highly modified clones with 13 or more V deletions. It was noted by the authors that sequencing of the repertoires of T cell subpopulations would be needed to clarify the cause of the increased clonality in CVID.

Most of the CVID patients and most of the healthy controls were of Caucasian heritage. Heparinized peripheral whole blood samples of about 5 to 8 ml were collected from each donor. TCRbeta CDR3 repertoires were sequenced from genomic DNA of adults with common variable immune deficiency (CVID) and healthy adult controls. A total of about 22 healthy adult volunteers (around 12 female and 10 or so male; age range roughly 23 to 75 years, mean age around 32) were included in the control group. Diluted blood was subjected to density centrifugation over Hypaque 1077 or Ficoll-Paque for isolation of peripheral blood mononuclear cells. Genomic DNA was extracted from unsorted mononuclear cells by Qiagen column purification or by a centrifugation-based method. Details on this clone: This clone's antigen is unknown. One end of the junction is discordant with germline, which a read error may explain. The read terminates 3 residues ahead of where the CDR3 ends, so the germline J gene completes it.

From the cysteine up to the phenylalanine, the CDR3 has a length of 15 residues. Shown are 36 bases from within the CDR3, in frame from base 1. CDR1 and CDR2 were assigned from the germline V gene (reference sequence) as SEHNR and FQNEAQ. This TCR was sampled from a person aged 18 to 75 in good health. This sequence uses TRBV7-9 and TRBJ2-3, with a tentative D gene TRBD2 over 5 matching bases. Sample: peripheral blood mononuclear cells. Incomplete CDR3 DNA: TGTTCCAGCAGCTTAGGTAGCGAGAGCACAGATACG. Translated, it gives CSSSLGSESTDT. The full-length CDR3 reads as CSSSLGSESTDTQYF.